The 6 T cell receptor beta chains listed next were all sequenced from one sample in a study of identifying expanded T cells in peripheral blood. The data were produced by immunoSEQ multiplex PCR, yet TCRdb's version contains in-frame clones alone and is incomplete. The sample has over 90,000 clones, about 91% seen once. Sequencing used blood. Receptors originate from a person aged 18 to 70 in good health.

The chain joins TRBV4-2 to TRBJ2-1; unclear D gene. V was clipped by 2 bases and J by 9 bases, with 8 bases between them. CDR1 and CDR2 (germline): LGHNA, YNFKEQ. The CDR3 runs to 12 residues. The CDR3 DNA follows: TGTGCCAGCAGCCAAACTATCAGTGAGCAGTTCTTC. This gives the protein CASSQTISEQFF.

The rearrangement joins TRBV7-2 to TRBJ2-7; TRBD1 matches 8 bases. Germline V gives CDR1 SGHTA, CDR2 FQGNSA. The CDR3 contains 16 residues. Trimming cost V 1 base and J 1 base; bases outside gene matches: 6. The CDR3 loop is CASSLVGQAPSYEQYF. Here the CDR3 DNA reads TGTGCCAGCAGCTTAGTGGGACAGGCTCCATCCTACGAGCAGTACTTC.

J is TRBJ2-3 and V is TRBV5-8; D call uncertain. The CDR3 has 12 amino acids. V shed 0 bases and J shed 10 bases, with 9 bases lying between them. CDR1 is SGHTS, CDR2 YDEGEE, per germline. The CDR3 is CASSLEPLAQYF. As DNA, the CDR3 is TGTGCCAGCAGCTTGGAACCGTTGGCGCAGTATTTT.

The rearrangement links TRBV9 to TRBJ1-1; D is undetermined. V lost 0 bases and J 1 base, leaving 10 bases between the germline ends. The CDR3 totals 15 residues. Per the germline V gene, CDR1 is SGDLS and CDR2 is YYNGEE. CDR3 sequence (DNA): TGTGCCAGCAGCGTAGACCCCGGTGGGAACACTGAAGCTTTCTTT. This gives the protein CASSVDPGGNTEAFF.

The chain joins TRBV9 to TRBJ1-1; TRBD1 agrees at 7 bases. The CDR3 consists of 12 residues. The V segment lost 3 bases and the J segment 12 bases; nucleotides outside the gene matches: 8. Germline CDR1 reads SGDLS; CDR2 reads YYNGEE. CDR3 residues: CASSAYRGRTFF. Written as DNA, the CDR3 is TGTGCCAGCAGCGCATACAGGGGTAGGACTTTCTTT.

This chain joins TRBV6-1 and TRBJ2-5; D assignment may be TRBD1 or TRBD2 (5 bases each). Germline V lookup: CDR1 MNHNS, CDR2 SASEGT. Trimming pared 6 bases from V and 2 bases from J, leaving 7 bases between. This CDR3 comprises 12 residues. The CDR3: CASSWGQETQYF. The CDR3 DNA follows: TGTGCCAGCAGCTGGGGGCAAGAGACCCAGTACTTC.